Shown below are 12 T cell receptor beta chains from a single sample sequenced in a study of blood T cell repertoires in COVID-19. The method was immunoSEQ multiplex PCR; TCRdb's version includes in-frame clones alone and lacks a portion of them. The sample holds hundreds of thousands of clones, around 92% seen once. The specimen sequenced was PBMCs or T cells enriched from blood (not recorded which). These receptors were taken from a woman between 25 and 40 years old with acute COVID-19.

The chain is built from TRBV7-2 and TRBJ1-6, with TRBD1 identical over 7 bases. Trimming at V came to 1 base and at J to 7 bases, leaving 10 bases not matched to a gene. The CDR3 spans 17 residues. CDR1 and CDR2 (germline): SGHTA, FQGNSA. The DNA for the CDR3 is TGTGCCAGCAGCTTAGTATCCTCCGGGACAGTCAATTCACCCCTCCACTTT. Encoded protein: CASSLVSSGTVNSPLHF.

In this sample, this clone turned up once. This chain links TRBV7-3 with TRBJ2-1; weak D call: TRBD2 (6 bases). Trimming took off 2 bases at V and 14 bases at J, with 13 bases between the two ends. The CDR3 runs 12 residues. Germline V lookup: CDR1 SGHTA, CDR2 FQGTGA. CDR3 bases: TGTGCCAGCAGCTTAGTAGGAGGGGTTAAGTTCTTC. Its translation: CASSLVGGVKFF. The whole variable domain, remainder taken from reference TRBV7-3 and TRBJ2-1, is GAGVSQTPSNKVTEKGKYVELRCDPISGHTALYWYRQSLGQGPEFLIYFQGTGAADDSGLPNDRFFAVRPEGSVSTLKIQRTERGDSAVYLCASSLVGGVKFFGPGTRLTVL.

In the case of this clone: The sample has other DNA sequences that encode this CDR3 too. The rearrangement uses TRBV2 and TRBJ1-5, with TRBD1 matching over 9 bases. V trimming: 8 bases; J trimming: 4 bases; junction bases outside the gene matches: 3. The germline V gene has CDR1 SNHLY and CDR2 FYNNEI. The CDR3 has 13 amino acids. As DNA, the CDR3 is TGTGCCAGCGGAGGGACAGGGAATCAGCCCCAGCATTTT. Its protein is CASGGTGNQPQHF.

The J gene is TRBJ2-7, the V gene TRBV4-1; D unclear. Germline loops: CDR1 MGHRA, CDR2 YSYEKL. The CDR3 extends over 13 amino acids. With 3 bases removed from V and 3 bases from J, the gap between germline ends came to 9 bases. CDR3 residues: CASSHPGYYEQYF. In DNA form, the CDR3 reads TGCGCCAGCAGCCACCCCGGTTACTACGAGCAGTACTTC.

V and J are TRBV25-1 and TRBJ1-2, with D perhaps TRBD1 (5 bases). Germline CDR1 and CDR2: MGHDK and SYGVNS. The CDR3 covers 14 residues. The V end lost 6 bases, the J end lost 6 bases, and 17 bases lay between the germline ends. The CDR3 is CASRGPPGADGYTF. The DNA of the CDR3 is TGTGCCAGCAGGGGCCCTCCTGGGGCGGATGGCTACACCTTC.

The chain is built from TRBV28 and TRBJ1-5; weak D call: TRBD1 (6 bases). From germline, CDR1 is MDHEN and CDR2 SYDVKM. V shed 8 bases and J shed 6 bases, with 11 bases lying between them. The CDR3 is made up of 12 amino acids. CDR3 in DNA: TGTGCCAGCCAATTAGGGGGTCAGCCCCAGCATTTT. Its protein product is CASQLGGQPQHF.

The chain recombines TRBV9 with TRBJ1-2, with 8 bases identical to TRBD1. There are 14 residues in the CDR3. V was clipped by 4 bases and J by 7 bases; unmatched bases: 9. CDR1 is SGDLS and CDR2 is YYNGEE in the germline V gene. Here the CDR3 reads CASSFGQGISGYTF. In DNA form, the CDR3 reads TGTGCCAGCAGCTTCGGACAGGGCATCAGTGGCTACACCTTC.

The V call is TRBV3-1 (or the pseudogene TRBV3-2), the J call TRBJ2-1, with 7 nucleotides matching TRBD1. Germline V gene data show CDR1 as LGHDT and CDR2 as YNNKEL (reference sequence). The CDR3 loop spans 14 amino acids. V was clipped by 7 bases and J by 2 bases; unmatched bases: 5. In DNA, the CDR3 is TGTGCCAGCACCCCGGGACAGACCTACAATGAGCAGTTCTTC. Protein product: CASTPGQTYNEQFF.

The rearrangement joins TRBV24-1 to TRBJ1-2, with TRBD1 matching over 8 bases. The germline V gene encodes CDR1 KGHDR and CDR2 SFDVKD. This CDR3 is 16 amino acids long. J lost 8 bases, V lost 4 bases, and 14 bases had no gene match. In DNA, the CDR3 is TGTGCCACCAGTGACAACTTTGGTCAGGGGGCTTGGGGCTACACCTTC. It encodes CATSDNFGQGAWGYTF.

The chain employs TRBV10-3 and TRBJ2-5, with D maybe TRBD1 (5 bases). Trimming took off 4 bases at V and 2 bases at J, with 8 bases between the two ends. This CDR3 comprises 13 residues. Germline V gives CDR1 ENHRY, CDR2 SYGVKD. CDR3 bases: TGTGCCATCAGTGGAGACAGTCAAGAGACCCAGTACTTC. Protein sequence: CAISGDSQETQYF.

This clone was recorded once. V gene TRBV7-2 combines with J gene TRBJ1-6, with 8 bases aligning to TRBD1. V was pared by 5 bases and J by 10 bases, with 7 bases of the junction left unmatched. The CDR3 covers 14 residues. Germline V lookup: CDR1 SGHTA, CDR2 FQGNSA. DNA for the CDR3: TGTGCCAGCAGCCCGCGGACAGGGACCTCACCCCTCCACTTT. Amino acids: CASSPRTGTSPLHF.

The V gene is TRBV27, the J gene TRBJ1-2; the D gene is possibly TRBD1 (5 bases). Germline V gene data show CDR1 as MNHEY and CDR2 as SMNVEV (reference sequence). V was pared by 2 bases and J by 10 bases, with 20 bases between. There are 15 residues in the CDR3. The CDR3 here is CASSLVSRPRESYTF. The CDR3 DNA reads TGTGCCAGCAGTTTAGTTTCCCGTCCCAGGGAATCCTACACCTTC.